Following are 31 T cell receptor beta chains from one sample sequenced in a study of T cell responses to AZD1222 COVID-19 vaccine. Using immunoSEQ multiplex PCR, the repertoire was profiled, and TCRdb retains in-frame clones only, with some absent. The table has around 170,000 clones, roughly 91% seen once. Sequenced here: peripheral blood, sampled on day 0 of AZD1222 vaccination. The origin of the receptors is an adult in good health.

J is TRBJ2-1 and V is TRBV2, with TRBD1 matching over 11 bases. Germline V lookup: CDR1 SNHLY, CDR2 FYNNEI. V was clipped by 2 bases and J by 6 bases; unmatched bases: 6. This CDR3 is built from 16 residues. DNA for the CDR3: TGTGCCAGCAGTGAAAATGGACAGGGGGCTGGCAATGAGCAGTTCTTC. Its translation is CASSENGQGAGNEQFF. The full variable domain, in which reference TRBV2 and TRBJ2-1 provide the parts outside the CDR3, is EPEVTQTPSHQVTQMGQEVILRCVPISNHLYFYWYRQILGQKVEFLVSFYNNEISEKSEIFDDQFSVERPDGSNFTLKIRSTKLEDSAMYFCASSENGQGAGNEQFFGPGTRLTVL.

The CDR3 here is CASSQTTGVHYGYTF. The CDR3 bases are TGCGCCAGCAGCCAGACGACTGGGGTACACTATGGCTACACCTTC. The genes are TRBV4-3 and TRBJ1-2; D unclear. Germline CDR1 reads LGHNA; CDR2 reads YSLEER. The V gene lost 3 bases and the J gene lost 3 bases, with 14 bases spanning the gap. This CDR3 comprises 15 residues.

The rearrangement links TRBV13 to TRBJ2-3; tentatively, D is TRBD1 (5 bases). This CDR3 comprises 14 residues. The germline V and J ends were trimmed by 5 bases and 2 bases, with 11 bases remaining between them. Per the germline V gene, CDR1 is PRHDT and CDR2 is FYEKMQ (reference sequence). The CDR3 loop is CASSIRQHTDTQYF. The CDR3 nucleotides are TGTGCCAGCAGCATTCGACAGCACACAGATACGCAGTATTTT. Full variable domain (outside the CDR3, taken from reference TRBV13 and TRBJ2-3): AAGVIQSPRHLIKEKRETATLKCYPIPRHDTVYWYQQGPGQDPQFLISFYEKMQSDKGSIPDRFSAQQFSDYHSELNMSSLELGDSALYFCASSIRQHTDTQYFGPGTRLTVL.

This clone was recorded only once. This sequence joins TRBV5-1 and TRBJ2-1; 10 bases are shared with TRBD1. This CDR3 has 18 residues. Trimming at V came to 3 bases and at J to 7 bases, leaving 16 bases not matched to a gene. Germline CDR1 SGHRS, CDR2 YFSETQ. The CDR3: CASSSVGLLTGGWNEQFF. The CDR3 DNA follows: TGCGCCAGCAGCTCGGTGGGGCTTTTGACAGGGGGCTGGAATGAGCAGTTCTTC.

The genes are TRBV5-8 and TRBJ2-4, with 10 positions matching TRBD1. Germline assignment: CDR1 SGHTS and CDR2 YDEGEE. After removal of 2 bases from V and 2 bases from J, the junction contained 4 bases not matched to a gene. The CDR3 contains 16 residues. CDR3 sequence reads: CASSFWDRGSKNIQYF. The DNA of the CDR3 is TGTGCCAGCAGCTTTTGGGACAGGGGCTCCAAAAACATTCAGTACTTC. Variable domain in full (rest from reference TRBV5-8 and TRBJ2-4): EAGVTQSPTHLIKTRGQQATLRCSPISGHTSVYWYQQALGLGLQFLLWYDEGEERNRGNFPPRFSGRQFPNYSSELNVNALELEDSALYLCASSFWDRGSKNIQYFGAGTRLSVL.

The V call is TRBV18, the J call TRBJ1-2; 8 bases align to TRBD1. This CDR3 contains 15 residues. V lost 3 bases, J lost 2 bases, and 5 bases stayed unmatched. Germline CDR1 KGHSH, CDR2 LQKENI. The chain's CDR3 is CASSPGQGTNYGYTF. The CDR3 DNA reads as TGTGCCAGCTCACCTGGACAGGGTACCAACTATGGCTACACCTTC.

This chain joins TRBV5-4 and TRBJ2-7, with unresolved D. CDR1 is SGHNT and CDR2 is YYREEE in the germline V gene (reference sequence). This CDR3 is built from 12 residues. V lost 0 bases and J lost 5, with 6 bases in between. The CDR3 bases are TGTGCCAGCAGCTTGGAACCGCACGAGCAGTACTTC. Protein sequence: CASSLEPHEQYF.

The genes are TRBV4-3 and TRBJ2-3, with 9 bases fitting TRBD2. In germline, CDR1 is LGHNA, CDR2 YSLEER. The V gene end was trimmed by 1 base and the J gene end by 2 bases; junction bases not matched to a gene: 10. The CDR3 spans 18 residues. The CDR3 nucleotides are TGCGCCAGCAGCCAAGGGCGCTCCGGCGGGGGGGTCACAGATACGCAGTATTTT. This gives the protein CASSQGRSGGGVTDTQYF.

The chain is built from TRBV5-6 and TRBJ1-1; TRBD1 agrees at 7 bases. Germline V gene lookup returns CDR1 SGHDT and CDR2 YYEEEE. J lost 0 bases, V lost 4 bases, and 6 bases had no gene match. The CDR3 loop spans 15 amino acids. For the CDR3, the DNA is TGTGCCAGCAGCGCACCGGGACAGTTGAACACTGAAGCTTTCTTT. The encoded protein is CASSAPGQLNTEAFF.

This chain links TRBV3-1 (or the pseudogene TRBV3-2) with TRBJ2-1; 7 positions match TRBD2. After removal of 0 bases from V and 6 bases from J, the junction contained 29 bases not matched to a gene. The CDR3 runs 23 residues. CDR1 and CDR2 (germline): LGHDT, YNNKEL (reference sequence). The CDR3 nucleotides are TGTGCCAGCAGCCAAGACCGAAGACGAAATAATCCTAGCGGAGCTAGACGGGTCAATGAGCAGTTCTTC. Protein: CASSQDRRRNNPSGARRVNEQFF.

As regards this clone: Other DNA sequences in the sample encode the same CDR3. V gene TRBV5-1 combines with J gene TRBJ1-5; D not resolved. This CDR3 contains 13 residues. The germline CDR1 and CDR2 sequences are SGHRS and YFSETQ. Deletions cut 0 bases from V and 2 bases from J, with 3 bases between. In DNA form, the CDR3 reads TGCGCCAGCAGCTTGGACGGCAATCAGCCCCAGCATTTT. Amino acids: CASSLDGNQPQHF.

The gene calls are TRBV13 and TRBJ1-1, with TRBD1 as a possible D gene (6 bases). The germline V gene encodes CDR1 PRHDT and CDR2 FYEKMQ (reference sequence). The ends were cut back, 5 bases at V and 0 bases at J, with 16 bases in the middle. The CDR3 consists of 16 residues. CDR3 DNA: TGTGCCAGCAGCCGGGGGGCGGAGGGGGTGAACACTGAAGCTTTCTTT. Translation gives CASSRGAEGVNTEAFF.

This clone was counted only a few times. The sample holds other DNA sequences that translate to the same CDR3. This chain uses TRBV7-9 with TRBJ1-5; no clear D gene. Germline loops: CDR1 SEHNR, CDR2 FQNEAQ (reference sequence). Trimming pared 1 base from V and 4 bases from J, leaving 2 bases between. This CDR3 has 12 amino acids. CDR3 nucleotide sequence: TGTGCCAGCAGCTTAGGAAATCAGCCCCAGCATTTT. Its protein is CASSLGNQPQHF.

The chain carries TRBV9 and TRBJ2-4, with 7 bases lining up with TRBD2. Germline lookup yields CDR1 SGDLS and CDR2 YYNGEE. The CDR3 contains 16 residues. The ends lost 0 bases at V and 3 bases at J; junction bases unmatched: 6. The CDR3 reads CASSVEGGDYKNIQYF. The CDR3 DNA reads as TGTGCCAGCAGCGTAGAAGGAGGGGACTACAAAAACATTCAGTACTTC.

The CDR3: CASSSRTGGYTF. The CDR3 DNA follows: TGTGCCAGCAGCTCCCGGACAGGGGGCTACACCTTC. This chain uses TRBV3-1 (or the pseudogene TRBV3-2) with TRBJ1-2, with 8 positions matching TRBD1. The trim removed 5 bases at V and 8 bases at J, leaving 4 bases unmatched. Germline V CDR1 and CDR2: LGHDT, YNNKEL (reference sequence). The CDR3 spans 12 residues.

The chain combines TRBV27 with TRBJ2-1; TRBD2 agrees at 9 bases. The V segment lost 6 bases and the J segment 2 bases; nucleotides outside the gene matches: 8. The CDR3 runs 16 residues. CDR1 MNHEY and CDR2 SMNVEV come from the germline V gene (reference sequence). The DNA of the CDR3 is TGTGCCAGCAGCCTCAGACTAGCGGACACCTACAATGAGCAGTTCTTC. It codes for CASSLRLADTYNEQFF.

The rearrangement uses TRBV11-3 and TRBJ2-2; D gene unclear. V dropped 2 bases and J dropped 0 bases, with 7 bases sitting between them. This CDR3 spans 15 amino acids. Germline CDR1 reads SGHNT; CDR2 reads YENEEA. CDR3 protein: CASSLSRSNTGELFF. The DNA of the CDR3 is TGTGCCAGCAGCTTAAGCCGGTCGAACACCGGGGAGCTGTTTTTT.

The chain carries TRBV10-2 and TRBJ2-1; 11 positions agree with TRBD2. J lost 7 bases, V lost 3 bases, and 5 bases had no gene match. The germline V gene encodes CDR1 WSHSY and CDR2 SAAADI. The CDR3 consists of 15 residues. This CDR3 reads CASSETSGSGNEQFF. CDR3 nucleotides: TGCGCCAGCAGTGAAACTAGCGGGAGTGGGAATGAGCAGTTCTTC.

V usage is TRBV7-2 and J usage is TRBJ2-1, with D perhaps TRBD2 (6 bases). Germline V gene sequence: CDR1 SGHTA, CDR2 FQGNSA. The CDR3 spans 16 residues. V was cut by 5 bases and J by 4 bases, with 18 bases left in between. The CDR3 reads CASSRIRGAGYNEQFF. CDR3 DNA: TGTGCCAGCAGCCGCATCCGGGGCGCGGGGTACAATGAGCAGTTCTTC.

The chain uses TRBV24-1 and TRBJ2-1; no clear D. From germline, CDR1 is KGHDR and CDR2 SFDVKD. Trimming removed 3 bases from V and 7 bases from J, with 12 bases in between. The CDR3 loop spans 14 amino acids. The chain's CDR3 is CATSDGRIRNEQFF. DNA of the CDR3: TGTGCCACCAGTGATGGTCGCATACGGAATGAGCAGTTCTTC.

The J gene is TRBJ1-1, the V gene TRBV19; D gene unclear. The V gene lost 3 bases and the J gene lost 4 bases, with 12 bases spanning the gap. The CDR3 runs to 14 residues. Germline loops: CDR1 LNHDA, CDR2 SQIVND (reference sequence). The DNA of the CDR3 is TGTGCCAGTAGTATCGTACGCCGGTCCACTGAAGCTTTCTTT. Residues: CASSIVRRSTEAFF. Drawing the rest from reference TRBV19 and TRBJ1-1, the complete variable domain is DGGITQSPKYLFRKEGQNVTLSCEQNLNHDAMYWYRQDPGQGLRLIYYSQIVNDFQKGDIAEGYSVSREKKESFPLTVTSAQKNPTAFYLCASSIVRRSTEAFFGQGTRLTVV.

This rearrangement joins TRBV28 to TRBJ2-1; a possible D gene is TRBD2 (6 bases). Per the germline V gene, CDR1 is MDHEN and CDR2 is SYDVKM. This CDR3 has 15 residues. With 6 bases removed from V and 7 bases from J, the gap between germline ends came to 19 bases. CDR3 amino acids: CASRPGGGPGNEQFF. CDR3 bases: TGTGCCAGCAGACCCGGCGGAGGGCCGGGTAATGAGCAGTTCTTC. Using reference TRBV28 and TRBJ2-1 for the parts outside the CDR3, the full variable domain is DVKVTQSSRYLVKRTGEKVFLECVQDMDHENMFWYRQDPGLGLRLIYFSYDVKMKEKGDIPEGYSVSREKKERFSLILESASTNQTSMYLCASRPGGGPGNEQFFGPGTRLTVL.

The genes are TRBV5-1 and TRBJ2-1, with D possibly called TRBD1 or TRBD2 (6 bases each). CDR3 length equals 15 residues. Germline values: CDR1 SGHRS, CDR2 YFSETQ. Deletions cut 0 bases from V and 7 bases from J, with 14 bases between. CDR3 protein: CASSLVSLGGNEQFF. CDR3 sequence (DNA): TGCGCCAGCAGCTTGGTCTCCCTAGGGGGGAATGAGCAGTTCTTC.

The DNA of the CDR3 is TGTGCCAGCAGCTTAGTCCAGGGGGCCTATGGCTACACCTTC. As protein: CASSLVQGAYGYTF. This chain connects TRBV11-2 to TRBJ1-2; 8 bases line up with TRBD1. Trimming cost V 1 base and J 4 bases; bases outside gene matches: 2. The CDR3 totals 14 residues. Germline-derived CDR1 and CDR2 are SGHAT and FQNNGV.

The chain employs TRBV11-2 and TRBJ2-7; D is uncertain. The V and J ends lost 5 bases and 5 bases respectively, with 13 bases between them. Germline loops: CDR1 SGHAT, CDR2 FQNNGV. The CDR3 length is 13 residues. The CDR3 region has the DNA TGTGCCAGCAGCCTGGGCGCCGCGGACGAGCAGTACTTC. Its protein is CASSLGAADEQYF.

This chain uses TRBV7-2 with TRBJ1-3; the D is unclear. Germline-derived CDR1 and CDR2 are SGHTA and FQGNSA. This CDR3 is 15 amino acids long. The V gene lost 5 bases and the J gene lost 0 bases, with 11 bases spanning the gap. The DNA of the CDR3 is TGTGCCAGCAGCGACTCCACGGGCTCTGGAAACACCATATATTTT. This gives the protein CASSDSTGSGNTIYF.

The CDR3 loop is CASSWLSTVGDSPLHF. For the CDR3, the DNA is TGTGCCAGCAGCTGGCTCTCAACCGTCGGCGATTCACCCCTCCACTTT. This chain links TRBV7-9 with TRBJ1-6, with D unresolved. CDR1 SEHNR and CDR2 FQNEAQ come from the germline V gene (reference sequence). V was shortened by 4 bases and J by 8 bases, with 18 bases between the two germline ends. The CDR3 has 16 amino acids.

The rearrangement joins TRBV2 to TRBJ1-5; D gene unclear. From germline, CDR1 is SNHLY and CDR2 FYNNEI. V was clipped by 3 bases and J by 0 bases, with 12 bases between them. The CDR3 is 16 residues long. CDR3 coding DNA: TGTGCCAGCAGTGATGGTCGATTAAATAGCAATCAGCCCCAGCATTTT. Its translation is CASSDGRLNSNQPQHF.

V is TRBV21-1 and J is TRBJ2-1; the D call of TRBD1 is as the table states it, not checked on the DNA. TRBV21-1 is marked as a pseudogene. The CDR3 is made up of 16 amino acids. The CDR3 reads CASTGYDRGSNNEQFF. CDR3 sequence (DNA): TGTGCCAGCACAGGCTACGACAGGGGAAGCAATAATGAGCAGTTCTTC.

The CDR3 DNA follows: TGTGCCAGCAGTCCCCTTGAGGGAAGGGGAAGGGGCACTGAAGCTTTCTTT. Amino acids: CASSPLEGRGRGTEAFF. The chain combines TRBV28 with TRBJ1-1; a possible D gene is TRBD1 (5 bases). The CDR3 contains 17 residues. Germline values: CDR1 MDHEN, CDR2 SYDVKM. Trimming took off 5 bases at V and 4 bases at J, with 23 bases between the two ends.

On this clone: Other DNA sequences of this sample code for an identical CDR3. This chain uses TRBV15 with TRBJ2-7; D possibly uses TRBD1 or TRBD2 (5 bases each). Trimming cost V 6 bases and J 3 bases, with 12 bases left between them. The germline CDR1 and CDR2 sequences are LNHNV and YYDKDF (reference sequence). This CDR3 is 13 amino acids long. The CDR3 spells CATRAGSGYEQYF. CDR3 nucleotide sequence: TGTGCCACCAGGGCAGGGAGCGGCTACGAGCAGTACTTC.